One TCR beta chain is described in this entry. This clone was found once. Its antigen is unknown. Nothing much larger sits one base from this clone, and base qualities are not available. V lost 6 bases and J lost 4 bases; the stretch between them is 11 bases long. In the germline V gene, CDR1 corresponds to SGHRS and CDR2 to YFSETQ. The CDR3, cysteine through phenylalanine, is 13 amino acids long. The only DNA kept is the CDR3, 39 bases in frame from the first base. This specimen comes from a study of blood T cell repertoires in COVID-19 (TCRdb year 2020). Regarding the study in general: The collaborator samples originated in the United States, Italy and Spain and spanned the acute and convalescent phases of COVID-19. The samples were drawn from two sources: the first 160 participants of the ongoing ImmuneRACE study, and over 950 subjects contributed by 6 global collaborators. Subjects who had been exposed to COVID-19, were actively infected with it, or had recovered from it provided the deeply sampled blood TCRbeta repertoires that made up the dataset. Nearly every sample came with metadata listing a de-identified subject ID, COVID-19 status, age in years and sex. A freely available public database, intended as a resource for researchers studying the immune response to SARS-CoV-2, is where the repertoires were released. Where HLA class I and class II types were available, the types were taken from metadata supplied by the sample provider, not from assay-based typing. The prospective study material was composed of cDNA or gDNA derived from T cells, B-cell-depleted T cells, or PBMCs.

One collaborating source in Seattle enrolled patients during active infection and followed them longitudinally through the course of disease. Collaborating institutions collected whole blood in K2EDTA tubes following their own protocols. Collaborator samples were shipped for TCRbeta analysis as frozen whole blood, isolated PBMCs, or DNA extracted from either sample type. TCRbeta CDR3 regions were amplified from genomic DNA using the immunoSEQ Assay, a bias-controlled multiplex PCR. The original methods were these. The number of nucleated cells in each sample was estimated by amplification of reference gene primers within the assay. Sequence reads were collapsed and filtered to measure the absolute abundance of every unique TCRbeta CDR3 rearrangement. For each sample, productive Simpson clonality was calculated by taking the square root of Simpson's diversity index across productive rearrangements. Held by TCRdb, this immuneACCESS table contains in-frame sequences only and omits some clones. Under half of the omission traces to an unresolved V gene where checked; the cause of the rest is unknown. That table furnishes V, J and clone size, whereas the DNA furnished D and trimming. The sample table lists fewer than 300,000 clones, roughly nine tenths of them with a count of one. The top ten clones comprise about 12% of the sample.

Study-wide findings and limitations: How much clinical and demographic metadata was included differed by source and by participant, and the metadata was provided uncurated.

This clonotype originated in a woman aged 30 to 39 with COVID-19, enrolled during active disease. Here the chain combines TRBV5-1 and TRBJ2-1; the D gene identity is not certain. Sequenced input: peripheral blood. The CDR3 in this case is CASIGGTYNEQFF. The DNA sequence is as follows: TGCGCCAGCATCGGCGGCACTTACAATGAGCAGTTCTTC.